One TCR beta chain is described in this entry. Its antigen remains undetermined. One base away there is no much larger clone; base qualities are not given. This sample is part of a study of cytomegalovirus exposure and HLA in healthy donors listed by TCRdb under 2017. A note on the overall study: An earlier analysis of about 530 of the donors reported 276 Gb of sequence data and some 110 million unique TCR beta sequences obtained from about 180 million T cells. An early release that covered approximately 600 HLA-typed donors contained around 300 gigabases of sequencing data and tens of millions of unique TCR sequences. The genetic ancestry cluster associated with self-reported Caucasian donors included 81% of the roughly 360 genotyped donors. The aim of the study was to test whether cataloging public T cell receptors could identify signatures of past pathogen exposure. The study profiled the T cell repertoires of fewer than 850 subjects by immunosequencing and related them to cytomegalovirus serostatus. Along with the approximately 620-subject first cohort, a separate validation cohort of around 120 different subjects was used. High-throughput TCR immunosequencing, statistical association of individual TCRs with disease status, and machine learning were combined to predict cytomegalovirus infection status. A later analysis re-analyzed previously published TCR beta repertoires from approximately 670 donors and added high-resolution HLA genotyping to study TCR occurrence patterns. The later analysis used no new phenotypic data to find candidate immune exposures, relying instead on TCR beta sequences and their occurrence across donors. An earlier analysis of fewer than 750 of the donors used high-throughput TCR beta sequencing to judge whether each TCR beta V gene segment behaved as functional or pseudogenic. Alongside the repertoire data, information on donor age, sex, ethnicity and CMV serostatus was compiled. A later genetic analysis took genome-wide SNP genotypes for 398 of the 666 donors and used that subset as a discovery cohort. All discovery cohort repertoires had been generated on a single sequencing platform. HLA typing included class I and class II loci at four-digit resolution. The number of typed donors differed by locus: about 629-630 for A, B, C, DRB1 and DQB1; 522 for DQA1; some 610 for DPA1; and roughly 490 for DPB1. About five DR-DQ haplotypes were handled as single units for association and clustering, since linkage in the cohort was strong. On average, approximately 250,000 unique TCR beta nucleotide sequences were sequenced per donor among a few hundred genotyped donors of the cohort, with 15% to 20% of those sequences being non-productive.

The CDR3 measures 14 amino acids from cysteine to phenylalanine. Just CDR3 DNA is preserved here, 42 bases in frame from base 1. The germline V gene specifies SNHLY as CDR1 and FYNNEI as CDR2. Germline trimming: 6 bases from V, 7 bases from J; junction bases outside gene matches: 7. The protocol used for the library was the immunoSEQ multiplex PCR assay. A mixture of 60 forward primers for TCR Vbeta segments and 13 reverse primers for TCR Jbeta segments was used in the multiplex PCR. A multiplex PCR assay on genomic DNA amplified the CDR3 region of rearranged TCR beta genes. The amplified TCR beta libraries were sequenced on the Illumina HiSeq System as 87-base-pair reads. The authors processed their data as follows. A later analysis tallied tens of millions of unique TCR beta chains across the 666 repertoires, and roughly 11 million of those chains were shared by two or more donors. Raw reads were error-corrected and collapsed into unique sequences with a nearest-neighbor algorithm that merged closely related sequences to remove PCR and sequencing errors. V, D and J gene segments were assigned by aligning CDR3 sequences to IMGT reference sequences. For a sequence to be retained, a match of at least six nucleotides was required to both a V gene segment and a J gene segment. Rearrangements were called productive when the CDR3 lacked stop codons and stayed in frame with V and J; all others were non-productive. CDR3 was defined by IMGT convention, running from the second conserved V-encoded cysteine to the conserved J-encoded phenylalanine. The earlier analysis of about 620 of the donors excluded sequences that lacked an unambiguous match to a single V gene segment. In an earlier analysis of approximately 560 of the donors, a V segment was called functional when productive rearrangements were above 56.7%, and segregating when the standard deviation between donors exceeded 5%. To diagnose cytomegalovirus status from the catalog of TCR beta chain sequences, a statistical classification framework was built. A later analysis assigned V and J genes by comparing TCR nucleotide sequences with IMGT/GENE-DB human TR gene sequences. The TCRdist pipeline was used in a later analysis to assign CDR3 sequences and most-parsimonious VDJ recombination scenarios. In a later analysis, each TCR beta chain was defined by its CDR3 amino acid sequence together with its V-gene family, and reads lacking a unique V-gene family were excluded. A later analysis removed over 500 highly shared, low-generation-probability nucleotide sequences to deal with suspected cross-contamination and a sequencing artifact. For each public chain, a later analysis derived a clonal expansion index from normalized ranks of inferred template counts within each repertoire. In a later analysis, generation probabilities were computed with a VDJ recombination model fitted to out-of-frame rearrangements, and the resulting probabilities were checked against IGoR. A later analysis scored TCR-TCR, TCR-HLA and TCR-CMV co-occurrence with hypergeometric tests, applying a repertoire-size bias correction to TCR pairs. A later analysis estimated false discovery rates by permuting HLA or CMV assignments 20 times. In a later analysis, co-occurring TCRs were grouped using DBSCAN, with TCRdist sequence similarity added in when clustering inside HLA-allele-positive subsets. Co-occurrence clustering excluded repertoires with fewer than 30,000 or more than 120,000 public chains, plus five with anomalous nucleotide sharing. TCRdb re-hosts the immuneACCESS table, in-frame sequences only. Its copies lack some clones; in the studies checked, an unresolved V gene accounts for under half of them, and the cause for the rest is not known. Clone size and V and J calls were adopted from that table, with D and trimming inferred from the DNA. The sample table records roughly 160,000 clones; approximately 80% of these occur just once. Roughly 10% of the sample is taken by the ten largest.

The cohort comprised around 690 healthy bone marrow donors. At the time of sampling, every cohort member was nominally healthy, though immune exposures that went unrecorded were likely present. The donor tested CMV seropositive and was one of the 289 seropositive cohort members. A peripheral blood sample was provided by each donor, and peripheral blood mononuclear cells were used for TCR beta sequencing. The Qiagen DNeasy Blood Extraction Kit was used to extract genomic DNA from the blood cell samples. The research as a whole found: Correlated functional status among segregating V segments might reflect linkage disequilibrium, but an unknown experimental factor could not be ruled out. Three of the identified cytomegalovirus-associated TCR beta chains were confirmed in vitro to be specific for cytomegalovirus antigens. In a later analysis, HLA-associated TCR beta chains showed more clonal expansion and lower generation probabilities than non-associated chains that were equally common. Most TCR sequences were seen in very few donors, while some public TCRs were found in many individuals. A further reported finding was that TCR beta sequences accurately predicted the HLA-A and HLA-B alleles for most subjects in the first cohort. Cytomegalovirus status was reported to be diagnosed by the classifier with high specificity and sensitivity in both the original and validation cohorts. A group of highly shared sequence variants was considered likely to be a technical artifact of the sequencing pipeline. According to a later genetic analysis, donors in an Asian-associated ancestry cluster had fewer N-insertions in productive TCRs than the roughly 700-donor mean. An earlier analysis of approximately 530 of the donors showed that most TCR beta V segments appeared in productive rearrangements either about 87% or about 30% of the time, which broadly matched IMGT annotations. For the cohort, immune exposure information was limited to CMV serostatus. Some 15 rarely observed V segments, including chromosome 9 orphons, were excluded from the earlier analysis of approximately 600 of the donors because counts were too low. Only TCR beta chains were sequenced in this cohort, and the absence of alpha or paired-chain data limited detectable features. The authors suggested that the approach could potentially be generalized to other disease states and immunological phenotypes. A later analysis found that most CMV-associated TCR beta chains appeared HLA-restricted, with HLA associations seemingly driven largely by CMV exposure. Because HLA typing was missing for some donors at each locus, association tests included only the typed subset. In the study, 164 TCR beta chains were listed as associated with cytomegalovirus. According to a later analysis, TCR association rates differed among HLA loci, with DRB1 alleles showing the most associated TCRs and HLA-C alleles showing the fewest. The presence/absence analyses assumed that sequencing depth was roughly uniform across donors, and that assumption may not be true. At a false discovery rate of 0.05, a later analysis linked around 17,000 TCR beta sequences to specific HLA alleles. V-gene and J-gene trimming of TCR beta chains was associated with a missense DCLRE1C variant in a later genetic analysis, and the association was replicated in an independent cohort. Some IMGT-functional V segments, including TRBV6-2 and TRBV6-3, could not be distinguished by the 87-base-pair reads and were therefore excluded. A later analysis reported that several top co-occurrence clusters appeared linked to parvovirus B19, influenza, CMV and Epstein-Barr virus. Strong co-occurrence of HLA alleles, especially DR and DQ, made assigning TCR associations to individual alleles difficult.

Recombination linked TRBV2 to TRBJ2-2; 8 junctional bases match TRBD1. The clonotype originates from a man between 18 and 29 years old in good health and CMV-seropositive. The material sequenced was PBMCs. The nucleotides read TGTGCCAGCAGCACAGGACAGGGCGTCGGGGAGCTGTTTTTT. Translated, it reads CASSTGQGVGELFF.